This record covers a single T cell receptor beta chain. This clone came up once. No antigen is known for it. Nothing much larger sits one base from this clone, and base qualities are not available. Looking up the germline V gene yields CDR1 MNHEY and CDR2 SVGEGT. The cysteine opens and the phenylalanine closes a CDR3 of 19 amino acids. The only DNA kept is the CDR3, 57 bases in frame from the first base. Trimming accounts for 0 bases at V and 3 bases at J, while the number of junction bases matched to no gene is 14. This entry comes from a study of blood T cell repertoires in COVID-19 (dated by TCRdb to 2018 to 2020). Turning to the overall study: Samples covering the acute and convalescent phases of COVID-19 were provided by collaborators in the United States, Italy and Spain. The material from the prospective study consisted of cDNA or gDNA derived from T cells, B-cell-depleted T cells, or PBMCs. Subjects who had been exposed to COVID-19, were actively infected with it, or had recovered from it provided the deeply sampled blood TCRbeta repertoires that made up the dataset. The repertoires were released in a freely available public database intended as a resource for research on the immune response to SARS-CoV-2. The samples were drawn from the first 160 participants of the ongoing ImmuneRACE study and from more than 1,000 subjects provided by 6 global collaborators. Sample metadata almost always included a de-identified subject ID, COVID-19 status, age in years and sex. Where available, HLA class I and class II types were taken from metadata supplied by the sample provider and were not determined by assay-based typing.

TCRbeta CDR3 regions were amplified from genomic DNA using the immunoSEQ Assay, a bias-controlled multiplex PCR. In the source study's methods: The number of nucleated cells in each sample was estimated by amplification of reference gene primers within the assay. To quantify the absolute abundance of each unique TCRbeta CDR3 rearrangement, sequence reads were collapsed and filtered. Productive Simpson clonality was computed per sample as the square root of Simpson's diversity index over productive rearrangements. TCRdb mirrors the immuneACCESS table, restricted to in-frame sequences. Some clones are absent from its copies; in checked studies, under half trace to an unresolved V gene, and the reason for the others is unknown. That table gives V, J and clone size, and the DNA gave D and trimming. For this sample there are about 130,000 clones; 65% to 90% appear just once. Around 27% of the sample is taken by the ten largest.

What the work shows at the level of the full study, not this receptor alone: How much clinical and demographic metadata was included differed by source and by participant, and the metadata was provided uncurated.

The collaborating institutions used their own protocols to collect whole blood in K2EDTA tubes. For TCRbeta analysis, collaborators shipped samples as frozen whole blood, isolated PBMCs, or DNA extracted from either of those sample types. This TCR came from a woman older than 75 with acute or convalescent COVID-19. The specimen was peripheral blood. The rearrangement combines TRBV6-2 or TRBV6-3 with TRBJ1-1, with 9 junctional bases fitting TRBD1. The DNA sequence is TGTGCCAGCAGTTACTCGCCCCGGACAGGGGCGACCATCGACACTGAAGCTTTCTTT. This gives the protein CASSYSPRTGATIDTEAFF.